These 25 T cell receptor beta chains were all obtained from the same sample, sequenced in a study of blood T cell repertoires in COVID-19 (dated by TCRdb to 2019 to 2021). To prepare the library, the immunoSEQ multiplex PCR assay was applied. TCRdb took over this immuneACCESS table, retaining in-frame rearrangements with V and J assigned. Such tables are incomplete; in checked studies, under half of the missing clones stem from an unresolved V gene, and the remainder is unexplained. This sample has 110,000 to 150,000 clones in its table, and 85% of those were observed once. 2.5% to 3% of the sample lies in the top ten. The source material was peripheral blood. The receptor source for this set is a man in his forties or fifties with acute or convalescent COVID-19.

The chain employs TRBV27 and TRBJ1-1; 8 positions match TRBD1. The CDR3 has 14 amino acids. V dropped 6 bases and J dropped 8; count of bases not matched to a gene: 11. Germline V gene lookup returns CDR1 MNHEY and CDR2 SMNVEV (reference sequence). The CDR3 bases are TGTGCCAGCAGCCGTGGACAGGGCTCAGCCGAAGCTTTCTTT. Translating it yields CASSRGQGSAEAFF.

V gene TRBV28 combines with J gene TRBJ2-5; the match to TRBD1 covers 8 bases. CDR1 and CDR2 from the germline V gene are MDHEN and SYDVKM. The CDR3 runs to 15 residues. The junction had 5 bases not matched to a gene; V was cut back by 1 base and J by 4 bases. The CDR3 protein is CASSLSSRGLETQYF. CDR3 in DNA: TGTGCCAGCAGTTTATCGTCCAGGGGGCTAGAGACCCAGTACTTC.

The chain uses TRBV4-2 and TRBJ2-7; 7 bases fit TRBD1. J was trimmed by 6 bases and V by 2 bases; bases with no gene match: 10. The CDR3 spans 15 residues. Germline values: CDR1 LGHNA, CDR2 YNFKEQ. The CDR3 DNA is TGTGCCAGCAGCCAAAACCCGGGACAGATGGGCGAGCAGTACTTC. It specifies CASSQNPGQMGEQYF.

The chain couples TRBV15 to TRBJ1-1; D call uncertain. CDR1 and CDR2 from the germline V gene are LNHNV and YYDKDF (reference sequence). The length of the CDR3 is 13 residues. Trimming stripped 0 bases from V and 3 bases from J, with 5 bases between. The DNA for the CDR3 is TGTGCCACCAGCAGAGATGAGGACACTGAAGCTTTCTTT. Translated, it gives CATSRDEDTEAFF.

CDR3 residues: CASSLTGQNTDTQYF. The CDR3 nucleotides read TGTGCCAGCAGCCTGACCGGACAGAACACAGATACGCAGTATTTT. The chain combines TRBV5-4 with TRBJ2-3; possibly TRBD1 for D (6 bases). Germline CDR1 and CDR2: SGHNT and YYREEE (reference sequence). Trimming left V 4 bases short and J 2 bases short, with 14 bases between. CDR3 length equals 15 residues.

The chain employs TRBV19 and TRBJ2-7; the D gene is possibly TRBD1 (5 bases). The CDR3 is 15 amino acids. CDR1 and CDR2 (germline): LNHDA, SQIVND (reference sequence). Trimming cost V 3 bases and J 3 bases, with 15 bases left between them. The CDR3 coding sequence is TGTGCCAGTAGTATGAGTGGGGCGGCCCTCTACGAGCAGTACTTC. As protein: CASSMSGAALYEQYF. Based on the CDR3 plus reference TRBV19 and TRBJ2-7, the full variable domain is DGGITQSPKYLFRKEGQNVTLSCEQNLNHDAMYWYRQDPGQGLRLIYYSQIVNDFQKGDIAEGYSVSREKKESFPLTVTSAQKNPTAFYLCASSMSGAALYEQYFGPGTRLTVT.

The chain employs TRBV9 and TRBJ2-3; weak D call: TRBD2 (6 bases). The CDR3 totals 14 residues. V lost 0 bases and J lost 4, with 9 bases in between. The germline gives CDR1 SGDLS, CDR2 YYNGEE. CDR3 residues: CASSVALAADTQYF. CDR3 coding DNA: TGTGCCAGCAGCGTAGCACTAGCTGCAGATACGCAGTATTTT. Supplemented by reference TRBV9 and TRBJ2-3, the full variable domain reads DSGVTQTPKHLITATGQRVTLRCSPRSGDLSVYWYQQSLDQGLQFLIQYYNGEERAKGNILERFSAQQFPDLHSELNLSSLELGDSALYFCASSVALAADTQYFGPGTRLTVL.

This clone was found a few times. The gene calls are TRBV5-4 and TRBJ2-5; D uncertain. The CDR3 is 15 residues long. The V gene lost 4 bases and the J gene lost 0 bases, with 13 bases spanning the gap. Germline assignment: CDR1 SGHNT and CDR2 YYREEE (reference sequence). For the CDR3, the DNA is TGTGCCAGCAGCACCCCGACTGCGTACCAAGAGACCCAGTACTTC. Its protein product is CASSTPTAYQETQYF.

The rearrangement links TRBV6-5 to TRBJ2-1, with unresolved D. V was cut by 0 bases and J by 7 bases, with 10 bases left in between. Germline CDR1 reads MNHEY; CDR2 reads SVGAGI. The CDR3 runs 14 residues. The CDR3 sequence: CASSYSMSGNEQFF. The CDR3 DNA follows: TGTGCCAGCAGTTACTCGATGTCAGGAAATGAGCAGTTCTTC.

CDR3 nucleotides: TGTGCCAGCAGTTCCGACAGGGACAATGAGCAGTTCTTC. Protein sequence: CASSSDRDNEQFF. J is TRBJ2-1 and V is TRBV6-5; TRBD1 agrees at 7 bases. The CDR3 runs 13 residues. Germline CDR1 MNHEY, CDR2 SVGAGI. The V segment lost 4 bases and the J segment 5 bases; nucleotides outside the gene matches: 2.

The V gene is TRBV7-3, the J gene TRBJ2-1; 10 nucleotides match TRBD2. There are 13 residues in the CDR3. Germline lookup yields CDR1 SGHTA and CDR2 FQGTGA. With V trimmed by 5 bases and J by 10 bases, 5 bases remained unmatched. CDR3 DNA: TGTGCCAGCAGCCCCCAACTAGCGGGAGAGCAGTTCTTC. Protein: CASSPQLAGEQFF.

Here the CDR3 reads CASSIEHPKGEQYF. As DNA, the CDR3 is TGTGCCAGTAGTATAGAACACCCTAAGGGGGAGCAGTACTTC. This chain links TRBV19 with TRBJ2-7; a possible D gene is TRBD1 (5 bases). V lost 0 bases and J lost 7, with 13 bases in between. Germline V CDR1 and CDR2: LNHDA, SQIVND (reference sequence). The CDR3 covers 14 residues.

In its sample, this clone was seen a few times. This chain uses TRBV15 with TRBJ2-7, with a possible D match to TRBD1 (6 bases). Trimming stripped 4 bases from V and 6 bases from J, with 19 bases between. This CDR3 has 15 amino acids. CDR1 and CDR2 from the germline V gene are LNHNV and YYDKDF (reference sequence). CDR3 region: CATSINREPSSEQYF. As DNA, the CDR3 is TGTGCCACCAGCATAAACAGGGAGCCTAGCTCCGAGCAGTACTTC.

This clone was picked up a small number of times. This CDR3 is CASSIAVSGRAYNEQFF. The CDR3, as DNA: TGTGCCAGTAGTATAGCCGTGAGCGGGAGGGCCTACAATGAGCAGTTCTTC. The chain links TRBV19 to TRBJ2-1; TRBD2 matches 10 bases. Germline trimming cut 1 base from V and 2 bases from J; bases unmatched to any gene: 5. The CDR3 runs 17 residues. Germline-derived CDR1 and CDR2 are LNHDA and SQIVND (reference sequence). The full variable domain, its missing parts supplied by reference TRBV19 and TRBJ2-1, is DGGITQSPKYLFRKEGQNVTLSCEQNLNHDAMYWYRQDPGQGLRLIYYSQIVNDFQKGDIAEGYSVSREKKESFPLTVTSAQKNPTAFYLCASSIAVSGRAYNEQFFGPGTRLTVL.

J is TRBJ1-1 and V is TRBV19, with D perhaps TRBD1 (6 bases). This CDR3 spans 14 amino acids. V was clipped by 9 bases and J by 4 bases, with 18 bases between them. CDR1 and CDR2 from the germline V gene are LNHDA and SQIVND (reference sequence). DNA of the CDR3: TGTGCCAGCCGTACAGGGTTAGGGGGCACTGAAGCTTTCTTT. This encodes CASRTGLGGTEAFF.

The genes are TRBV24-1 and TRBJ1-1; perhaps TRBD1 as D (5 bases). The CDR3 covers 15 residues. Germline CDR1 is KGHDR and CDR2 is SFDVKD. V lost 2 bases and J 1 base, leaving 10 bases between the germline ends. The CDR3 protein is CATSDSRGGNTEAFF. Written as DNA, the CDR3 is TGTGCCACCAGTGATTCCCGGGGGGGGAACACTGAAGCTTTCTTT.

This clone turned up a few times. The CDR3 loop is CAWTRPDRLNTIYF. The CDR3 bases are TGTGCCTGGACGCGACCCGACAGATTAAACACCATATATTTT. The rearrangement links TRBV30 to TRBJ1-3, with D tentatively TRBD1 (5 bases). Trimming shortened V by 4 bases and J by 6 bases, and 16 bases separated the two germline ends. Germline lookup yields CDR1 GTSNPN and CDR2 SVGIG (reference sequence). The CDR3 is 14 residues long.

The V and J genes are TRBV5-1 and TRBJ2-7; 9 bases align to TRBD2. The V segment lost 4 bases and the J segment 5 bases; nucleotides outside the gene matches: 7. The CDR3 has 14 residues. Germline V gene lookup returns CDR1 SGHRS and CDR2 YFSETQ. CDR3 coding DNA: TGCGCCAGCAGCCCCATAGCGGGAGCCCACGAGCAGTACTTC. This codes for CASSPIAGAHEQYF.

The V gene is TRBV2, the J gene TRBJ1-1; D ambiguous. In germline, CDR1 is SNHLY, CDR2 FYNNEI. V lost 6 bases and J lost 0, with 11 bases in between. This CDR3 contains 14 residues. CDR3: CASRYTFMNTEAFF. In DNA, the CDR3 is TGTGCCAGCAGGTACACGTTCATGAACACTGAAGCTTTCTTT.

The V and J genes are TRBV19 and TRBJ2-7; TRBD1 aligns across 11 bases. After removal of 5 bases from V and 2 bases from J, the junction contained 8 bases not matched to a gene. The CDR3 extends over 16 amino acids. CDR1 and CDR2 from the germline V gene are LNHDA and SQIVND (reference sequence). The CDR3 is CASSPHGTGGAYEQYF. The CDR3, as DNA: TGTGCCAGTAGTCCTCATGGGACAGGGGGGGCCTACGAGCAGTACTTC.

This chain links TRBV14 with TRBJ2-7; 8 nucleotides line up with TRBD1. The junction had 7 bases not matched to a gene; V was cut back by 4 bases and J by 2 bases. CDR1 is SGHDN, CDR2 FVKESK, per germline. The CDR3 extends over 15 amino acids. The CDR3 nucleotides are TGTGCCAGCAGCCCGGACAGGGTCTATACCTACGAGCAGTACTTC. Translating gives CASSPDRVYTYEQYF.

To note about this clone: Additional DNA sequences in this sample encode the identical CDR3. The gene calls are TRBV6-5 and TRBJ1-5, with 8 bases fitting TRBD1. CDR3 length: 14 residues. V was pared by 6 bases and J by 1 base, with 2 bases of the junction left unmatched. From germline, CDR1 is MNHEY and CDR2 SVGAGI. CDR3 sequence (DNA): TGTGCCAGCAGACGGACAGGGAGCAATCAGCCCCAGCATTTT. This gives the protein CASRRTGSNQPQHF.

The chain couples TRBV12-3 or TRBV12-4 to TRBJ1-2, with D possibly being TRBD1 (5 bases). The V end lost 5 bases, the J end lost 4 bases, and 11 bases lay between the germline ends. The CDR3 loop spans 13 amino acids. The CDR3 nucleotides read TGTGCCAGCAGTCCCCGACAGTTCTATGGCTACACCTTC. Its translation is CASSPRQFYGYTF.

V and J are TRBV6-5 and TRBJ2-7; 7 nucleotides agree with TRBD1. Trimming at V came to 6 bases and at J to 7 bases, leaving 6 bases not matched to a gene. CDR3 length: 12 amino acids. Germline V gives CDR1 MNHEY, CDR2 SVGAGI. The CDR3 sequence: CASRVTRGEQYF. The CDR3 nucleotides read TGTGCCAGCAGGGTCACCAGGGGGGAGCAGTACTTC.

V and J are TRBV7-9 and TRBJ2-1, with D maybe TRBD2 (6 bases). The CDR3 is made up of 13 amino acids. Trimming shortened V by 5 bases and J by 8 bases, and 13 bases separated the two germline ends. Germline V gives CDR1 SEHNR, CDR2 FQNEAQ (reference sequence). CDR3 amino acids: CASSPEGIDEQFF. In nucleotides, the CDR3 is TGTGCCAGCAGCCCGGAGGGCATCGATGAGCAGTTCTTC.